One sample yielded the 19 T cell receptor beta chains listed below, sequenced in a study of blood T cell repertoires in COVID-19. Using immunoSEQ multiplex PCR, the repertoire was profiled, and TCRdb retains in-frame clones only, with some absent. The table has some 180,000 clones, around 76% seen once; the top ten hold approximately 9%. The specimen was peripheral blood. The receptor source for this set is a woman in her 50s with active or convalescent COVID-19.

The J gene is TRBJ2-5, the V gene TRBV5-7; D may be TRBD2 (5 bases). TRBV5-7 counts as an open reading frame of uncertain function. CDR3 length: 13 amino acids. The V gene lost 0 bases and the J gene lost 5 bases, with 8 bases spanning the gap. In DNA form, the CDR3 reads TGTGCCAGCAGCTTGGCCTGGGAGGAGACCCAGTACTTC. Protein product: CASSLAWEETQYF.

J is TRBJ2-5 and V is TRBV2; the match to TRBD1 covers 9 bases. CDR3 size: 15 residues. From germline, CDR1 is SNHLY and CDR2 FYNNEI. The ends lost 1 base at V and 5 bases at J; junction bases unmatched: 5. CDR3 amino acids: CASSEDRGLWETQYF. In DNA, the CDR3 is TGTGCCAGCAGTGAAGACAGGGGGCTGTGGGAGACCCAGTACTTC.

V is TRBV18 and J is TRBJ2-3; no reliable D call. The CDR3 spans 13 residues. CDR1 is KGHSH and CDR2 is LQKENI in the germline V gene. Trimming removed 3 bases from V and 1 base from J, with 5 bases in between. CDR3 protein: CASSPRRTDTQYF. The CDR3 DNA reads TGTGCCAGCTCACCGAGGCGCACAGATACGCAGTATTTT.

This clone came up many times. Different DNA sequences within this sample yield the same CDR3. The chain employs TRBV30 and TRBJ2-7, with 9 bases that match TRBD1. In germline, CDR1 is GTSNPN, CDR2 SVGIG (reference sequence). This CDR3 region has 13 residues. Trimming took 3 bases from V and 3 from J; bases not matched to a gene: 3. The CDR3 DNA sequence: TGTGCCTGGAGGCCGGACAGGGGCTACGAGCAGTACTTC. It encodes CAWRPDRGYEQYF.

This clone was picked up a small number of times. The chain recombines TRBV7-9 with TRBJ1-2; no clear D gene. This CDR3 contains 13 residues. In germline, CDR1 is SEHNR, CDR2 FQNEAQ (reference sequence). Trimming stripped 1 base from V and 8 bases from J, with 11 bases between. The CDR3: CASSLELLRGYTF. CDR3 DNA: TGTGCCAGCAGCTTAGAACTATTGCGGGGCTACACCTTC. The whole variable domain, remainder taken from reference TRBV7-9 and TRBJ1-2, is DTGVSQNPRHKITKRGQNVTFRCDPISEHNRLYWYRQTLGQGPEFLTYFQNEAQLEKSRLLSDRFSAERPKGSFSTLEIQRTEQGDSAMYLCASSLELLRGYTFGSGTRLTVV.

The chain carries TRBV19 and TRBJ2-7; perhaps TRBD2 as D (5 bases). CDR1 LNHDA and CDR2 SQIVND come from the germline V gene (reference sequence). This CDR3 has 14 amino acids. Trimming shortened V by 6 bases and J by 6 bases, and 18 bases separated the two germline ends. The CDR3 DNA reads as TGTGCCAGTAGACTTCAAGGGAGTCCGGGCGAGCAGTACTTC. Translated, it gives CASRLQGSPGEQYF.

The chain uses TRBV7-9 and TRBJ1-2; 8 nucleotides align to TRBD1. CDR3 length: 16 residues. Germline V gives CDR1 SEHNR, CDR2 FQNEAQ (reference sequence). The J segment lost 6 bases and the V segment lost 5 bases, leaving 14 bases of the junction unmatched. CDR3 bases: TGTGCCAGCAGCCCTAACCTCCGGGACAGGCATCATGGCTACACCTTC. Translation gives CASSPNLRDRHHGYTF.

This chain uses TRBV7-9 with TRBJ1-1, with TRBD1 as a possible D gene (6 bases). The V end was cut by 7 bases, the J end by 7 bases, with 16 bases between. CDR1 SEHNR and CDR2 FQNEAQ come from the germline V gene (reference sequence). CDR3 length: 13 residues. For the CDR3, the DNA is TGTGCCAGCATCTACCCCCGGACAGATGAAGCTTTCTTT. Translated, it gives CASIYPRTDEAFF.

The chain couples TRBV28 to TRBJ2-3; D unclear. The CDR3 has 16 residues. The V end was cut by 2 bases, the J end by 2 bases, with 14 bases between. Germline V gene sequence: CDR1 MDHEN, CDR2 SYDVKM. CDR3 nucleotide sequence: TGTGCCAGCAGTTTAGTCGGAACTGAGGACACAGATACGCAGTATTTT. As protein: CASSLVGTEDTDTQYF. The whole variable domain, filled in from reference TRBV28 and TRBJ2-3, reads DVKVTQSSRYLVKRTGEKVFLECVQDMDHENMFWYRQDPGLGLRLIYFSYDVKMKEKGDIPEGYSVSREKKERFSLILESASTNQTSMYLCASSLVGTEDTDTQYFGPGTRLTVL.

In DNA, the CDR3 is TGTGCCAGTAGTATCGGGACAGGGATACAGCCCCAGCATTTT. It yields the protein CASSIGTGIQPQHF. The genes are TRBV19 and TRBJ1-5; 9 nucleotides agree with TRBD1. The J segment lost 7 bases and the V segment lost 3 bases, leaving 4 bases of the junction unmatched. This CDR3 is 14 amino acids long. The germline V gene has CDR1 LNHDA and CDR2 SQIVND (reference sequence).

The chain recombines TRBV2 with TRBJ2-7; maybe TRBD2 (6 bases). CDR1 is SNHLY, CDR2 FYNNEI, per germline. The CDR3 is 14 amino acids. V was trimmed by 4 bases and J by 2 bases, leaving 12 bases between them. The CDR3 bases are TGTGCCAGCAGTGCCGGGACTTCCCCCTACGAGCAGTACTTC. It encodes CASSAGTSPYEQYF.

This clone came up many times. This chain's CDR3 is CASSRVAGEFEQYF. The DNA for the CDR3 is TGTGCCAGCAGTCGTGTAGCGGGAGAATTTGAGCAGTACTTC. The chain has TRBV6-5 and TRBJ2-7, with 9 bases aligning to TRBD2. The CDR3 has 14 amino acids. Germline V gives CDR1 MNHEY, CDR2 SVGAGI. J was trimmed by 7 bases and V by 5 bases; bases with no gene match: 9.

The rearrangement links TRBV6-5 to TRBJ2-7; a weak D match, TRBD2 (6 bases). The CDR3 extends over 15 amino acids. The germline gives CDR1 MNHEY, CDR2 SVGAGI. The ends were cut back, 0 bases at V and 3 bases at J, with 12 bases in the middle. This CDR3 reads CASSYSAGGLYEQYF. The CDR3 DNA follows: TGTGCCAGCAGTTACTCGGCCGGGGGTCTCTACGAGCAGTACTTC.

The V and J genes are TRBV7-8 and TRBJ2-1; the D gene is possibly TRBD1 (6 bases). CDR3 length equals 16 residues. Trimming took 5 bases from V and 0 from J, leaving 14 bases between them. Germline V gene lookup returns CDR1 SGHVS and CDR2 FQNEAQ. CDR3 residues: CASSIRQEVSYNEQFF. The CDR3 DNA reads as TGTGCCAGCAGCATAAGACAGGAGGTCTCCTACAATGAGCAGTTCTTC.

This rearrangement joins TRBV15 to TRBJ1-1; D gene unclear. The ends were cut back, 1 base at V and 0 bases at J, with 9 bases in the middle. Germline V gene sequence: CDR1 LNHNV, CDR2 YYDKDF (reference sequence). The CDR3 runs to 15 residues. The CDR3 sequence: CATSRGRGVNTEAFF. Here the CDR3 DNA reads TGTGCCACCAGCAGAGGTCGGGGTGTGAACACTGAAGCTTTCTTT. The entire variable domain, with the rest obtained from reference TRBV15 and TRBJ1-1, is as follows: DAMVIQNPRYQVTQFGKPVTLSCSQTLNHNVMYWYQQKSSQAPKLLFHYYDKDFNNEADTPDNFQSRRPNTSFCFLDIRSPGLGDTAMYLCATSRGRGVNTEAFFGQGTRLTVV.

The rearrangement joins TRBV14 to TRBJ1-2; 7 bases fit TRBD1. The CDR3 totals 14 residues. With 2 bases clipped from V and 2 bases from J, the junction kept 2 bases outside the gene matches. CDR1 is SGHDN, CDR2 FVKESK, per germline. In DNA form, the CDR3 reads TGTGCCAGCAGCCAAACGGACAGGAACTATGGCTACACCTTC. Protein: CASSQTDRNYGYTF.

This clone has more than one count but fewer than ten. V is TRBV9 and J is TRBJ2-7, with 9 bases lining up with TRBD1. Per the germline V gene, CDR1 is SGDLS and CDR2 is YYNGEE. The CDR3 is 15 amino acids. The trim removed 4 bases at V and 6 bases at J, leaving 11 bases unmatched. In DNA, the CDR3 is TGTGCCAGCAGCCTCAGCGGGGACAGGGAGGTCGAGCAGTACTTC. Translation gives CASSLSGDREVEQYF.

There are a few counts of this clone. The V gene is TRBV10-3, the J gene TRBJ2-7; a possible D gene is TRBD2 (5 bases). Trimming pared 0 bases from V and 2 bases from J, leaving 11 bases between. Germline V gives CDR1 ENHRY, CDR2 SYGVKD. The CDR3 is 15 residues long. DNA for the CDR3: TGTGCCATCAGTGAGTCTATCGTCGGGACCTACGAGCAGTACTTC. It codes for CAISESIVGTYEQYF.

V usage is TRBV18 and J usage is TRBJ2-7, with 9 bases matching TRBD1. V shed 3 bases, J shed 1 base, and the junction held 4 bases outside the gene matches. CDR3 length: 15 amino acids. Germline CDR1 KGHSH, CDR2 LQKENI. The CDR3 nucleotides are TGTGCCAGCTCACCCGGGACAGGGAGGTCCTACGAGCAGTACTTC. The encoded protein is CASSPGTGRSYEQYF.